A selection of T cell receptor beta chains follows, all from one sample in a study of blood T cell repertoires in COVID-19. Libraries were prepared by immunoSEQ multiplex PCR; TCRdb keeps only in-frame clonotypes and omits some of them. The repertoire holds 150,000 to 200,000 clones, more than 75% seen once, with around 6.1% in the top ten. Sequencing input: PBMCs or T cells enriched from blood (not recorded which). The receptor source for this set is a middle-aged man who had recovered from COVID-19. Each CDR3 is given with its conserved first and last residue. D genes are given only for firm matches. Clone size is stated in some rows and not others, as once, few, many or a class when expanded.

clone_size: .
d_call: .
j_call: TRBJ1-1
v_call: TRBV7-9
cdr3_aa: CASSSPPNTEAFF
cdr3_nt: TGTGCCAGCAGTTCTCCCCCGAACACTGAAGCTTTCTTT

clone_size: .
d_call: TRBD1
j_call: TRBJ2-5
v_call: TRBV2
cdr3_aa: CASTSRTGGLETQYF
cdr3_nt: TGTGCCAGCACTTCGAGGACAGGGGGGTTAGAGACCCAGTACTTC

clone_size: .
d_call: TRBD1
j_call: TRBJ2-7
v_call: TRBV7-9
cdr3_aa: CASSSGTGSSYEQYF
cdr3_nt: TGTGCCAGCAGCTCCGGGACAGGGAGCTCCTACGAGCAGTACTTC

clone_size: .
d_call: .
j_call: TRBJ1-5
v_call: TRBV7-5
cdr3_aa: CARSFVGIACNGRQPQHF
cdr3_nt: TGTGCCAGAAGCTTTGTCGGGATAGCCTGCAATGGACGTCAGCCCCAGCATTTT

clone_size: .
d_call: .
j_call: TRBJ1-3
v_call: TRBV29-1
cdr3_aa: CSVETQGNTIYF
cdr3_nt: TGCAGCGTTGAGACTCAGGGGAACACCATATATTTT

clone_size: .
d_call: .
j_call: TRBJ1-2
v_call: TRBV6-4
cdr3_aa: CASSNSSLGYTF
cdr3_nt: TGTGCCAGCAGTAACAGCTCCTTGGGCTACACCTTC

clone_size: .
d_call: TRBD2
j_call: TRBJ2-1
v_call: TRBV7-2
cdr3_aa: CASSRGEGRVSNEQFF
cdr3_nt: TGTGCCAGCAGCCGGGGGGAGGGACGGGTTAGCAATGAGCAGTTCTTC

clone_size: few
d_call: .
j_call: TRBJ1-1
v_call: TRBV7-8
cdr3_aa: CASSHTQPNTEAFF
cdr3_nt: TGTGCCAGCAGCCATACACAACCGAACACTGAAGCTTTCTTT

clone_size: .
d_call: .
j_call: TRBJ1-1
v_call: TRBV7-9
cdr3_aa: CASRLDTSGAFF
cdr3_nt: TGTGCCAGCAGACTGGACACGAGTGGAGCTTTCTTT

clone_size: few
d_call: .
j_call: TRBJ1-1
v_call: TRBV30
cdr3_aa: CAWIGNAEAFF
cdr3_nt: TGTGCCTGGATCGGGAATGCTGAAGCTTTCTTT